The clone carrying this T cell receptor beta chain was found many times. V was pared by 0 bases and J by 8 bases, with 17 bases between. This CDR3 is 16 amino acids long. CDR1 and CDR2 (germline): MNHEY, SVGAGI. This record belongs to a study of molecular identifiers for immune sequencing clone quantification. TCR libraries were built in bulk with a published protocol and specific TCR primers. TCRdb re-derived calls from the PCR reads in MiXCR, one entry per CDR3 protein. Of fewer than 350,000 distinct CDR3 sequences listed, roughly 24% are singletons. Between roughly 20,000 and 1,100,000 sorted cells, with 10%, 30% or 50% RNA, yielded naive CD8 libraries.

This clonotype was obtained from a human donor in good health. Some libraries in this study had Jurkat cell RNA spiked in. The sample consisted of naive CD8+ T cells from blood, with Jurkat cell RNA spiked in. Subset denoted: FACS-sorted CD8+CD4-CCR7+CD45RA+ naive T cells. The chain combines TRBV6-5 with TRBJ2-1; D gene uncertain. DNA for the CDR3: TGTGCCAGCAGTTACTCGAGTCGAGTTCTGTGGGATGAGCAGTTCTTC. It translates to CASSYSSRVLWDEQFF.